The TCR beta chain under discussion was sequenced for a study of HIV-infected children after antiretroviral therapy interruption. This CDR3 has 13 residues. Trimming removed 3 bases at V and 2 bases at J, with 5 bases between. CDR1 and CDR2 (germline): GTSNPN, SVGIG (reference sequence). A 3' RACE protocol on RNA, with unique molecular identifiers, produced the TCR library. TCRdb redid the calling of the 3' RACE reads with MiXCR, one entry per CDR3 protein. Of 40,000 to 50,000 distinct CDR3 sequences listed, 4.3% are singletons. Treatment denoted: PENTA 11 planned treatment interruption arm or continuous ART arm.

The starting material was CD45RA+ CD4+ T cells from PBMCs, pooled from several time points, obtained from a donor given antiretroviral therapy, either interrupted or continuous. Subset defined: naive CD4+ CD45RA+ CD45RO- T cells. The source is a pool of human donors with HIV. This sequence joins TRBV30 and TRBJ2-6, with D uncertain. CDR3 sequence reads: CAWREAGANVLTF. As DNA, the CDR3 is TGTGCCTGGAGGGAAGCTGGGGCCAACGTCCTGACTTTC. Complete variable domain (other parts from reference TRBV30 and TRBJ2-6): SQTIHQWPATLVQPVGSPLSLECTVEGTSNPNLYWYRQAAGRGLQLLFYSVGIGQISSEVPQNLSASRPQDRQFILSSKKLLLSDSGFYLCAWREAGANVLTFGAGSRLTVL.